This passage covers 24 T cell receptor beta chains from one sample sequenced in a study of CD8 T cells in Susac syndrome. Reverse transcription of roughly 0.45 to 1 ug RNA was performed with random hexamers. TCRdb itself ran the immunoSEQ multiplex PCR reads through MiXCR, one entry per CDR3 protein. The sample lists 170,000 or so distinct CDR3 sequences; 85% to 95% were seen once. Sequencing was carried out using CD4+ T cells from PBMCs. These receptors originate from a human donor with Susac syndrome.

The rearrangement joins TRBV12-3 or TRBV12-4 to TRBJ2-3; 7 bases are a match to TRBD2. Trimming took 6 bases from V and 4 from J; bases not matched to a gene: 7. The CDR3 loop spans 14 amino acids. The CDR3 protein is CASRRAGNADTQYF. CDR3 bases: TGTGCCAGCAGACGAGCGGGGAACGCAGATACGCAGTATTTT.

The CDR3 region is CSVGDRVERYGYTF. Here the CDR3 DNA reads TGCAGCGTAGGAGACAGAGTGGAACGATATGGCTACACCTTC. The chain couples TRBV29-1 to TRBJ1-2; maybe TRBD1 (5 bases). The CDR3 totals 14 residues. Germline loops: CDR1 SQVTM, CDR2 ANQGSEA. Trimming removed 6 bases from V and 5 bases from J, with 19 bases in between. The variable domain in full, completed from reference TRBV29-1 and TRBJ1-2, reads SAVISQKPSRDICQRGTSLTIQCQVDSQVTMMFWYRQQPGQSLTLIATANQGSEATYESGFVIDKFPISRPNLTFSTLTVSNMSPEDSSIYLCSVGDRVERYGYTFGSGTRLTVV.

Here the CDR3 reads CASSQDNNKNTEAFF. The CDR3 region has the DNA TGCGCCAGCAGCCAAGATAATAACAAAAACACTGAAGCTTTCTTT. V gene TRBV4-3 combines with J gene TRBJ1-1; D unclear. Trimming cost V 0 bases and J 2 bases, with 10 bases left between them. The CDR3 totals 15 residues. The germline CDR1 and CDR2 sequences are LGHNA and YSLEER.

The chain employs TRBV7-9 and TRBJ2-6; 7 nucleotides match TRBD2. Germline assignment: CDR1 SEHNR and CDR2 FQNEAQ (reference sequence). CDR3 length equals 12 residues. The CDR3 spells CVAGLGANVLTF. The CDR3 DNA sequence: TGTGTAGCGGGTCTCGGGGCCAACGTCCTGACTTTC.

The gene calls are TRBV6-1 and TRBJ2-5; a possible D gene is TRBD2 (6 bases). V gave up 1 base and J gave up 3 bases, with 12 bases separating them. The CDR3 is 15 amino acids. Per the germline V gene, CDR1 is MNHNS and CDR2 is SASEGT. The CDR3 loop is CASSEGERREETQYF. The CDR3 DNA is TGTGCCAGCAGTGAAGGGGAACGGAGGGAAGAGACCCAGTACTTC.

This sequence joins TRBV2 and TRBJ1-5; a weak D match, TRBD1 (5 bases). Trimming stripped 4 bases from V and 5 bases from J, with 9 bases between. This CDR3 is 13 amino acids long. CDR1 is SNHLY, CDR2 FYNNEI, per germline. Here the CDR3 reads CASSAQGDQPQHF. DNA of the CDR3: TGTGCCAGCAGTGCCCAGGGCGATCAGCCCCAGCATTTT.

The gene calls are TRBV14 and TRBJ2-6, with D possibly TRBD1 on 5 matching bases. Germline lookup yields CDR1 SGHDN and CDR2 FVKESK. Trimming removed 4 bases from V and 0 bases from J, with 10 bases in between. CDR3 length: 16 amino acids. The CDR3 sequence is CASSPLDNSGANVLTF. The CDR3 DNA is TGTGCCAGCAGCCCCTTGGACAACTCTGGGGCCAACGTCCTGACTTTC.

This clonotype was recorded once. The chain recombines TRBV6-6 with TRBJ2-3; D is possibly TRBD2 (5 bases). Germline CDR1 MNHNY, CDR2 SVGAGI (reference sequence). The CDR3 contains 12 residues. V lost 2 bases and J 5 bases, leaving 5 bases between the germline ends. The CDR3 DNA reads as TGTGCCAGCAGTTACGCGGGAGATACGCAGTATTTT. Amino acids: CASSYAGDTQYF.

The V call is TRBV20-1, the J call TRBJ2-5; D is ambiguous. Trimming pared 2 bases from V and 5 bases from J, leaving 18 bases between. This CDR3 has 15 residues. Germline lookup yields CDR1 DFQATT and CDR2 SNEGSKA (reference sequence). This CDR3 reads CSARPTAGRGETQYF. The CDR3 bases are TGCAGTGCTAGACCAACGGCCGGCCGTGGGGAGACCCAGTACTTC.

This chain joins TRBV9 and TRBJ2-3; 8 bases are a match to TRBD2. CDR1 and CDR2 (germline): SGDLS, YYNGEE. J lost 4 bases, V lost 4 bases, and 11 bases had no gene match. CDR3 length: 16 amino acids. CDR3: CASSPRGGRGADTQYF. As DNA, the CDR3 is TGTGCCAGCAGCCCCCGCGGGGGGCGCGGGGCAGATACGCAGTATTTT. The full variable domain, in which reference TRBV9 and TRBJ2-3 provide the parts outside the CDR3, is DSGVTQTPKHLITATGQRVTLRCSPRSGDLSVYWYQQSLDQGLQFLIQYYNGEERAKGNILERFSAQQFPDLHSELNLSSLELGDSALYFCASSPRGGRGADTQYFGPGTRLTVL.

The V and J genes are TRBV6-5 and TRBJ1-4, with D perhaps TRBD1 (5 bases). V lost 2 bases to trimming and J lost 8 bases, with 12 bases between them. CDR3 length: 14 residues. Looked up from germline, CDR1 is MNHEY and CDR2 is SVGAGI. DNA of the CDR3: TGTGCCAGCAGTTACCGAGGGGTTGGAGAAAAACTGTTTTTT. Translation: CASSYRGVGEKLFF.

The rearrangement uses TRBV6-1 and TRBJ1-1, with D possibly being TRBD1 (5 bases). Germline CDR1 and CDR2: MNHNS and SASEGT. This CDR3 is built from 16 residues. Trimming left V 4 bases short and J 0 bases short, with 15 bases between. The CDR3 region has the DNA TGTGCCAGCAGTGTCACCTTCCGGGGGGTGAACACTGAAGCTTTCTTT. Translating gives CASSVTFRGVNTEAFF.

V gene TRBV19 combines with J gene TRBJ2-2; D gene ambiguous. Trimming removed 5 bases at V and 5 bases at J, with 15 bases between. Germline values: CDR1 LNHDA, CDR2 SQIVND (reference sequence). The CDR3 spans 15 residues. The CDR3 nucleotides read TGTGCCAGTAGTTTCCGGGCCAAAGGAACCGGGGAGCTGTTTTTT. Translating gives CASSFRAKGTGELFF.

This chain connects TRBV29-1 to TRBJ2-2, with a weak D call TRBD1 (8 bases). Germline V gene lookup returns CDR1 SQVTM and CDR2 ANQGSEA. The CDR3 spans 17 residues. The germline V and J ends were trimmed by 0 bases and 5 bases, with 19 bases remaining between them. The CDR3 region is CSVEDRWEGQETGELFF. CDR3 coding DNA: TGCAGCGTTGAAGATCGATGGGAGGGACAGGAGACCGGGGAGCTGTTTTTT.

This chain connects TRBV20-1 to TRBJ2-7, with D possibly matching TRBD2 (6 bases). This CDR3 comprises 11 residues. The germline gives CDR1 DFQATT, CDR2 SNEGSKA (reference sequence). V gave up 3 bases and J gave up 6 bases, with 9 bases separating them. This chain's CDR3 is CSARSGGEQYF. CDR3 nucleotides: TGCAGTGCTAGGTCCGGGGGCGAGCAGTACTTC.

This chain connects TRBV29-1 to TRBJ1-2; a possible D gene is TRBD1 (5 bases). Germline V gene lookup returns CDR1 SQVTM and CDR2 ANQGSEA. V lost 3 bases, J lost 7 bases, and 9 bases lay in between. The CDR3 runs 11 residues. The CDR3 nucleotides are TGCAGCGTTGAGCGGGGGGTTGGCTACACCTTC. Encoded protein: CSVERGVGYTF.

The rearrangement links TRBV6-5 to TRBJ2-7; maybe TRBD1 (6 bases). Looked up from germline, CDR1 is MNHEY and CDR2 is SVGAGI. Trimming cost V 0 bases and J 1 base, with 13 bases left between them. The CDR3 is 16 amino acids. CDR3 loop: CASSYSLGRGSYEQYF. As DNA, the CDR3 is TGTGCCAGCAGTTACTCACTAGGCAGGGGTTCCTACGAGCAGTACTTC.

As DNA, the CDR3 is TGTGCCAGCGCAGCGGGCAGCCACTACACAGATACGCAGTATTTT. Protein: CASAAGSHYTDTQYF. V usage is TRBV9 and J usage is TRBJ2-3; D is possibly TRBD2 (6 bases). Germline-derived CDR1 and CDR2 are SGDLS and YYNGEE. The ends were cut back, 7 bases at V and 2 bases at J, with 17 bases in the middle. The CDR3 contains 15 residues.

The gene calls are TRBV7-2 and TRBJ2-7; D remains ambiguous. The CDR3 totals 13 residues. The V gene's germline CDR1 is SGHTA and CDR2 FQGNSA. V was clipped by 5 bases and J by 3 bases, with 11 bases between them. The CDR3 spells CASSRWSSYEQYF. For the CDR3, the DNA is TGTGCCAGCAGCCGGTGGTCCAGCTACGAGCAGTACTTC.

This chain uses TRBV11-2 with TRBJ1-1; maybe TRBD1 (5 bases). Germline CDR1 reads SGHAT; CDR2 reads FQNNGV. V was shortened by 1 base and J by 6 bases, with 12 bases between the two germline ends. The CDR3 is 14 residues long. Here the CDR3 reads CASSLVRGPAEAFF. The CDR3 DNA follows: TGTGCCAGCAGCTTAGTAAGGGGACCCGCTGAAGCTTTCTTT.

The chain uses TRBV30 and TRBJ2-1; 11 nucleotides align to TRBD1. CDR3 size: 14 residues. Germline V CDR1 and CDR2: GTSNPN, SVGIG (reference sequence). J was trimmed by 12 bases and V by 1 base; bases with no gene match: 8. CDR3 nucleotide sequence: TGTGCCTGGAGTGCACAGGACAGGGGGCGCGGGCAGTTCTTC. Translated, it gives CAWSAQDRGRGQFF.

V and J are TRBV2 and TRBJ1-1, with 12 bases aligning to TRBD1. The J segment lost 7 bases and the V segment lost 8 bases, leaving 5 bases of the junction unmatched. This CDR3 has 13 residues. Germline CDR1 is SNHLY and CDR2 is FYNNEI. The CDR3 loop is CASRGTGGIEAFF. The CDR3 region has the DNA TGTGCCAGCCGTGGGACAGGGGGCATTGAAGCTTTCTTT.

V gene TRBV5-1 combines with J gene TRBJ2-7, with D unclear. The germline V gene encodes CDR1 SGHRS and CDR2 YFSETQ. Trimming left V 2 bases short and J 3 bases short, with 12 bases between. The length of the CDR3 is 14 residues. CDR3 sequence reads: CASSFSLKNYEQYF. The CDR3 DNA follows: TGCGCCAGCAGCTTTTCCTTAAAGAACTACGAGCAGTACTTC.

The V call is TRBV14, the J call TRBJ2-3, with D maybe TRBD1 (6 bases). The germline CDR1 and CDR2 sequences are SGHDN and FVKESK. This CDR3 spans 16 amino acids. V was shortened by 1 base and J by 4 bases, with 15 bases between the two germline ends. Here the CDR3 DNA reads TGTGCCAGCAGCCAAGGGACCCGACCAGGGGCAGATACGCAGTATTTT. Translating it yields CASSQGTRPGADTQYF.